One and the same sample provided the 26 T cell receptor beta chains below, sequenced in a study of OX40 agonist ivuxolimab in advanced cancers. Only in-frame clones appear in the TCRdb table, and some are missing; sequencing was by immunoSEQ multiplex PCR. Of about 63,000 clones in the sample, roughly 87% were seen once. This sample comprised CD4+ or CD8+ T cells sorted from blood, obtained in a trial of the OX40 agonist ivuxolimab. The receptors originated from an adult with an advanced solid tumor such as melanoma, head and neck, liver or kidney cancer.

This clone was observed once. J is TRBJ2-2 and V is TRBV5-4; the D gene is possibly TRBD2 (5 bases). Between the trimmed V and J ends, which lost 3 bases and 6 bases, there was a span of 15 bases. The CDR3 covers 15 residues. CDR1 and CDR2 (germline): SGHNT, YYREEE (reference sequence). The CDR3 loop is CASSSNRGVAGELFF. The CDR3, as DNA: TGTGCCAGCAGCTCTAACCGGGGTGTGGCCGGGGAGCTGTTTTTT. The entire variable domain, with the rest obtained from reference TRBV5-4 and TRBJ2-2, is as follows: ETGVTQSPTHLIKTRGQQVTLRCSSQSGHNTVSWYQQALGQGPQFIFQYYREEENGRGNFPPRFSGLQFPNYSSELNVNALELDDSALYLCASSSNRGVAGELFFGEGSRLTVL.

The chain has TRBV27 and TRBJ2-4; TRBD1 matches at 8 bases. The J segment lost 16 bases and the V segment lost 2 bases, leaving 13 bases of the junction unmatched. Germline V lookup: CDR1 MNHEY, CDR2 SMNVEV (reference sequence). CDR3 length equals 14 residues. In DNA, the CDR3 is TGTGCCAGCAGTTTAAATCTAAATCCGGGACAGGTTTACTTC. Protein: CASSLNLNPGQVYF.

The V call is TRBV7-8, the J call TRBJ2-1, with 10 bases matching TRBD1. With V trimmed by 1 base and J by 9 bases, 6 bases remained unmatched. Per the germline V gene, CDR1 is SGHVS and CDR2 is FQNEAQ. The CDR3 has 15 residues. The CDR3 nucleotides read TGTGCCAGCAGCTTAGTCCGGGACAGGGGAACTGAGCAGTTCTTC. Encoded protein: CASSLVRDRGTEQFF.

The CDR3 sequence is CASSPMGHRSSYEQYF. Here the CDR3 DNA reads TGTGCCAGCTCACCGATGGGACACAGGAGCTCCTACGAGCAGTACTTC. The chain recombines TRBV18 with TRBJ2-7; possible D gene TRBD1, 6 bases. CDR3 length: 16 residues. Trimming left V 3 bases short and J 0 bases short, with 15 bases between. Germline CDR1 reads KGHSH; CDR2 reads LQKENI.

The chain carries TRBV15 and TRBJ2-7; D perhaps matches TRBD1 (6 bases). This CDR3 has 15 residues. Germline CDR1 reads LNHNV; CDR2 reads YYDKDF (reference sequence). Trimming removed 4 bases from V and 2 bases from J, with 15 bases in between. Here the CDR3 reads CATSTNRVPTYEQYF. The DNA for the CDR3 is TGTGCCACCAGCACGAACAGGGTCCCAACCTACGAGCAGTACTTC.

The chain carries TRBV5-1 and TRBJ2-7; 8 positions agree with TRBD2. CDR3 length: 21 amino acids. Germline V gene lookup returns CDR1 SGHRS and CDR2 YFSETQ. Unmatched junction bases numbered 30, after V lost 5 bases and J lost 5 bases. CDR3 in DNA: TGCGCCAGCAGTTCCCGGGGGGGTTTTTCTTCCAGACAGCAACCTATCCACGAGCAGTACTTC. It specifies CASSSRGGFSSRQQPIHEQYF.

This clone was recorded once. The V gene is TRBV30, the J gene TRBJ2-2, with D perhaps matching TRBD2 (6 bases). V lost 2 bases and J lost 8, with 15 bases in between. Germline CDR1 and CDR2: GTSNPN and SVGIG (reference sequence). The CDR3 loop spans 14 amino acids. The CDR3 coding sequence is TGTGCCTGGAGTCAAGGCGGGACCAGAGGGGAGCTGTTTTTT. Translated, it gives CAWSQGGTRGELFF.

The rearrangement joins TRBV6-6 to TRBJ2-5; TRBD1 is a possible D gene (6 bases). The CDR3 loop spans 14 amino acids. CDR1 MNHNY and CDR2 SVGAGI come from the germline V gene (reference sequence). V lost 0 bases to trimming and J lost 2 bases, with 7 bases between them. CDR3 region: CASSYSRGQETQYF. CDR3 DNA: TGTGCCAGCAGTTACTCAAGGGGGCAAGAGACCCAGTACTTC.

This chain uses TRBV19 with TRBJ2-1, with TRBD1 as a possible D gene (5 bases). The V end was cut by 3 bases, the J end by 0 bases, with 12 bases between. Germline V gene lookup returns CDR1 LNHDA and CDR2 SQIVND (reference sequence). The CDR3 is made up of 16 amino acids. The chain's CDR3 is CASSITYRSSYNEQFF. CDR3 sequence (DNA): TGTGCCAGTAGTATTACGTACAGGAGCTCCTACAATGAGCAGTTCTTC.

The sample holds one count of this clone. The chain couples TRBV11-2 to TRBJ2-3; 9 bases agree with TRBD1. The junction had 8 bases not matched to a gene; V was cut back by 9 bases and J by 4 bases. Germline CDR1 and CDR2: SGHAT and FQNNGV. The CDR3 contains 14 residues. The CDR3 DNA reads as TGTGCCAGTCACAGGGGGCTTCGGGCAGATACGCAGTATTTT. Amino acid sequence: CASHRGLRADTQYF.

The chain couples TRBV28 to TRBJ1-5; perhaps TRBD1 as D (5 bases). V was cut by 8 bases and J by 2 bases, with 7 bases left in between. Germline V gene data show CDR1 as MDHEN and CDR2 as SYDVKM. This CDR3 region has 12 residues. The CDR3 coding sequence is TGTGCCAGCCGACAGCGCAATCAGCCCCAGCATTTT. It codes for CASRQRNQPQHF. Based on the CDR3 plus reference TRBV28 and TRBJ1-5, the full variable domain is DVKVTQSSRYLVKRTGEKVFLECVQDMDHENMFWYRQDPGLGLRLIYFSYDVKMKEKGDIPEGYSVSREKKERFSLILESASTNQTSMYLCASRQRNQPQHFGDGTRLSIL.

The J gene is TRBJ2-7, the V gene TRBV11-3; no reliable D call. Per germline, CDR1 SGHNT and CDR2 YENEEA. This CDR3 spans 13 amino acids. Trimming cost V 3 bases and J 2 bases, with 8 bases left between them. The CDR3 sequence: CASSLEQTYEQYF. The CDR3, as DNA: TGTGCCAGCAGCTTGGAACAGACCTACGAGCAGTACTTC.

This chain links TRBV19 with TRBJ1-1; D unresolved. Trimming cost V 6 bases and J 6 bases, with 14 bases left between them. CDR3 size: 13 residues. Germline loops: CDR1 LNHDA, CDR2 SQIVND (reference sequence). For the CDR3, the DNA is TGTGCCAGTAGCGATGACCTTGGGGCTGAAGCTTTCTTT. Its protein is CASSDDLGAEAFF.

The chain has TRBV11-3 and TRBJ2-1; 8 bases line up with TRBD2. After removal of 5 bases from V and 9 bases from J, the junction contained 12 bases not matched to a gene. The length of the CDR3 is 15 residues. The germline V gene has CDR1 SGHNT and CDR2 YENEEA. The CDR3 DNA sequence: TGTGCCAGCAGCCTTCCGGGACTAGACTTAGGTGAGCAGTTCTTC. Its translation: CASSLPGLDLGEQFF.

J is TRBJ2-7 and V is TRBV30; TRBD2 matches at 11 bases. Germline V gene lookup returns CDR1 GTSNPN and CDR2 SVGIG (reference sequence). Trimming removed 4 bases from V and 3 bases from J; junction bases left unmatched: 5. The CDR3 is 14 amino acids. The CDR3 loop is CAWTASGGYYEQYF. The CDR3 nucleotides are TGTGCCTGGACGGCTAGCGGGGGGTACTACGAGCAGTACTTC.

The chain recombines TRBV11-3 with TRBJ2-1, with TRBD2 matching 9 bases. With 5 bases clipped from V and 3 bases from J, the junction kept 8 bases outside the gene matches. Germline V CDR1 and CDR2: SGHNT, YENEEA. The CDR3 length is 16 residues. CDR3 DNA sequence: TGTGCCAGCAGCCCCGGACTAGCGTATTACTACAATGAGCAGTTCTTC. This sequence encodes CASSPGLAYYYNEQFF.

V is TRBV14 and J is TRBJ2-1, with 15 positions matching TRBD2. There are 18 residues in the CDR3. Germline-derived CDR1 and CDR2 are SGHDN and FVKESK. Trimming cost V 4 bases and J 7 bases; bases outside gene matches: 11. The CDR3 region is CASSLGLAGGLHRNEQFF. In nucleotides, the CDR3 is TGTGCCAGCAGCCTAGGACTAGCGGGAGGGCTCCATAGGAATGAGCAGTTCTTC.

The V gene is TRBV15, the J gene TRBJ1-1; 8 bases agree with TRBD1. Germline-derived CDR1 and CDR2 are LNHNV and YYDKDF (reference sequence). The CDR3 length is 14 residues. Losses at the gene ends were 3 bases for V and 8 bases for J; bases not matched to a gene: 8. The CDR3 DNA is TGTGCCACCAGCAGTCAGGGGGCGGCAGGGGAAGCTTTCTTT. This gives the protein CATSSQGAAGEAFF.

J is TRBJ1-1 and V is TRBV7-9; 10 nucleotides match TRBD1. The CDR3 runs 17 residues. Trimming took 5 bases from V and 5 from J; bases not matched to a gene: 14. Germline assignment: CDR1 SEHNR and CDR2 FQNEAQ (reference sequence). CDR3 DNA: TGTGCCAGCAGCACAACATTGGGACAGGGGAAAGGAACTGAAGCTTTCTTT. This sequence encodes CASSTTLGQGKGTEAFF.

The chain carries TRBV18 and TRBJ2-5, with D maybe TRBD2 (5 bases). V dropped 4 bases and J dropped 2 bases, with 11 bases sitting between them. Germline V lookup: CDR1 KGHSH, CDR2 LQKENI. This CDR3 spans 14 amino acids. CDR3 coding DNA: TGTGCCAGCTCACAATCCGGGAAGCAAGAGACCCAGTACTTC. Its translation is CASSQSGKQETQYF. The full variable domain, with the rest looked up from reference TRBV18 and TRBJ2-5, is NAGVMQNPRHLVRRRGQEARLRCSPMKGHSHVYWYRQLPEEGLKFMVYLQKENIIDESGMPKERFSAEFPKEGPSILRIQQVVRGDSAAYFCASSQSGKQETQYFGPGTRLLVL.

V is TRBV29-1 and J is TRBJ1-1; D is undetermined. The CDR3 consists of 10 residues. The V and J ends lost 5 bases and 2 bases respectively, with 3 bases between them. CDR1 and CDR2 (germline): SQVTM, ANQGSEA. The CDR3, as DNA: TGCAGCGTTAAAAACACTGAAGCTTTCTTT. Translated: CSVKNTEAFF. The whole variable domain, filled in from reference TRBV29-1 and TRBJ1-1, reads SAVISQKPSRDICQRGTSLTIQCQVDSQVTMMFWYRQQPGQSLTLIATANQGSEATYESGFVIDKFPISRPNLTFSTLTVSNMSPEDSSIYLCSVKNTEAFFGQGTRLTVV.

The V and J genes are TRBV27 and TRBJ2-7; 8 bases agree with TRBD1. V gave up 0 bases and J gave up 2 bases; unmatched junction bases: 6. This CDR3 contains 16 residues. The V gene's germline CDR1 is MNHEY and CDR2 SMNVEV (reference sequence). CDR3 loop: CASSLSMDRAPYEQYF. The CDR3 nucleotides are TGTGCCAGCAGTTTATCGATGGACAGGGCCCCCTACGAGCAGTACTTC.

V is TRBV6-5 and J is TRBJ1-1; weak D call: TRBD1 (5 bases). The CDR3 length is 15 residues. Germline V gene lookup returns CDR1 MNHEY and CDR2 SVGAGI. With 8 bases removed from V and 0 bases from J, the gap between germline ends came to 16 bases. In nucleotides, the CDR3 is TGTGCCAGCTCTTCAGGGTTTGGGATGAACACTGAAGCTTTCTTT. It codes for CASSSGFGMNTEAFF.

CDR3: CASSGLAASYEQYF. The CDR3 DNA follows: TGTGCCAGCAGCGGACTAGCGGCATCCTACGAGCAGTACTTC. The V call is TRBV7-2, the J call TRBJ2-7; 10 nucleotides line up with TRBD2. V trimming: 5 bases; J trimming: 1 base; junction bases outside the gene matches: 2. CDR3 length: 14 amino acids. Germline CDR1 and CDR2: SGHTA and FQGNSA.

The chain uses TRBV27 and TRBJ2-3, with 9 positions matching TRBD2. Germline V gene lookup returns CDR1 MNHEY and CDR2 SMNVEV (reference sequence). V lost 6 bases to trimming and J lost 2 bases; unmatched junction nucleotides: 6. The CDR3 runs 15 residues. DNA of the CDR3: TGTGCCAGCAGGGAAGCGGGAGGCATCACAGATACGCAGTATTTT. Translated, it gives CASREAGGITDTQYF.

The CDR3 reads CASSLDRNYGYTF. The CDR3 nucleotides are TGTGCCAGCAGTCTGGACAGGAACTATGGCTACACCTTC. V is TRBV6-6 and J is TRBJ1-2, with 7 bases fitting TRBD1. The ends lost 5 bases at V and 2 bases at J; junction bases unmatched: 2. Germline CDR1 MNHNY, CDR2 SVGAGI (reference sequence). The CDR3 totals 13 residues.